The rows below give T cell receptor beta chains drawn from one sample of a study of T cells in Graves' hyperthyroidism and ophthalmopathy. One entry per CDR3 protein results from TCRdb running MiXCR on the multiplex PCR reads. The sample consists of 610,000 or so distinct CDR3 sequences, roughly 50% of them appearing once. Sequencing input: peripheral blood or thyroid tissue (not recorded which). These receptors all stem from a woman younger than 35 with Graves' hyperthyroidism. Both conserved end residues are part of each CDR3. A D gene is named only where the DNA matches it firmly. Rows give clone size only sometimes, using once, few, many, or a class for an expanded clone.

d_gene,abundance,j_gene,v_gene,CDR3nt,CDR3aa
NA,many,TRBJ1-4,TRBV29-1,TGCAGCGTTACAGAGAATGAAAAACTGTTTTTT,CSVTENEKLFF
NA,NA,TRBJ1-6,TRBV9,TGTGCCAGCAGCGTGTTGGGACGACGGTCACCCCTCCACTTT,CASSVLGRRSPLHF
NA,NA,TRBJ1-3,TRBV7-8,TGTGTCAGCAGCTTGGAGGGGGGATCGGGAAACACCATATATTTT,CVSSLEGGSGNTIYF
TRBD1,many,TRBJ1-6,TRBV7-9,TGTGCCAGCAGTTTACAGGGGGCGAATTCACCCCTCCACTTT,CASSLQGANSPLHF
NA,many,TRBJ1-4,TRBV20-1,TGCAGTGCTAGAGATCTGCGGAGGGGGGAAAAACTGTTTTTT,CSARDLRRGEKLFF
NA,NA,TRBJ2-2,TRBV20-1,TGCAGTGCTCAAAAAGCCGGGACAGGGGAGCTGTTTTTT,CSAQKAGTGELFF
TRBD1,many,TRBJ1-6,TRBV20-1,TGCAGTGCTAGAGGGACAGGGTATTATAATTCACCCCTCCACTTT,CSARGTGYYNSPLHF
NA,many,TRBJ2-5,TRBV12-3/TRBV12-4,TGTGCCAGCAGTTTGTACAGTCAAGAGACCCAGTACTTC,CASSLYSQETQYF
TRBD1,many,TRBJ1-1,TRBV7-9,TGTGCCAGCAGCTTTTCGAGGACAGGGATTAACGAAGCTTTCTTT,CASSFSRTGINEAFF
TRBD1,few,TRBJ1-5,TRBV12-5,TGTGCTAGTGGTTTGGTCCTAGGACAGGGCGATCAGCCCCAGCATTTT,CASGLVLGQGDQPQHF
NA,NA,TRBJ1-4,TRBV12-3/TRBV12-4,TGTGCCAGCAGCTCGATGGTCGGCGGGGAAAAACTGTTTTTT,CASSSMVGGEKLFF
TRBD2,many,TRBJ2-5,TRBV24-1,TGTGCCACCAGTGATACTCCGGGGGGGGCGGGATTCCAAGAGACCCAGTACTTC,CATSDTPGGAGFQETQYF
NA,NA,TRBJ1-2,TRBV15,TGTGCCACCAGCGGCCAGGACGAATCTAACTATGGCTACGCCTTC,CATSGQDESNYGYAF
NA,NA,TRBJ2-5,TRBV7-2,TGTGCCAGCAGCCAGGGCGGGGCCTTTTGGGAGTACCAAGAGACCCAGTACTTC,CASSQGGAFWEYQETQYF
NA,many,TRBJ1-2,TRBV3-1,TGTGCCAGCAGCCAAGTTCCCGAGACACACTATGGCTACACCTTC,CASSQVPETHYGYTF
TRBD2,once,TRBJ2-7,TRBV25-1,TGTGCCAGCCGCGGAGCGGGACTAGCCTACGAGCAGTACTTC,CASRGAGLAYEQYF
TRBD2,many,TRBJ2-7,TRBV5-8,TGTGCCAGCAGCCGTCGCCTCAAACCTGGACTAGACTACGAGCAGTACTTC,CASSRRLKPGLDYEQYF
NA,NA,TRBJ2-7,TRBV7-3,TGTGCCAGCAGCTTAACAGAGACCTACTCCTACAATGAGCAGTACTTC,CASSLTETYSYNEQYF
TRBD2,few,TRBJ2-3,TRBV29-1,TGCAGCGTTGAAGAGCCTCCGAGCGGGAGCTCTGTCACAGATACGCAGTATTTT,CSVEEPPSGSSVTDTQYF
NA,many,TRBJ1-2,TRBV2,TGTGCCAGCAGTTTGCCCCGGGACCTCTATGGCTACACCTTC,CASSLPRDLYGYTF
NA,NA,TRBJ1-5,TRBV2,TGTGCCAGCGTTGAATCGGGTGGCAATCAGCCCCAGCATTTT,CASVESGGNQPQHF
NA,many,TRBJ2-7,TRBV10-3,TGTGCCATCAGTGATGGGAGTCGGGGCGACGAGCAGTACTTC,CAISDGSRGDEQYF
TRBD1,NA,TRBJ2-5,TRBV12-3/TRBV12-4,TGTGCCAGCAGTCGAACAGGGGGCGCGGATCAGCCCCAGTACTTC,CASSRTGGADQPQYF